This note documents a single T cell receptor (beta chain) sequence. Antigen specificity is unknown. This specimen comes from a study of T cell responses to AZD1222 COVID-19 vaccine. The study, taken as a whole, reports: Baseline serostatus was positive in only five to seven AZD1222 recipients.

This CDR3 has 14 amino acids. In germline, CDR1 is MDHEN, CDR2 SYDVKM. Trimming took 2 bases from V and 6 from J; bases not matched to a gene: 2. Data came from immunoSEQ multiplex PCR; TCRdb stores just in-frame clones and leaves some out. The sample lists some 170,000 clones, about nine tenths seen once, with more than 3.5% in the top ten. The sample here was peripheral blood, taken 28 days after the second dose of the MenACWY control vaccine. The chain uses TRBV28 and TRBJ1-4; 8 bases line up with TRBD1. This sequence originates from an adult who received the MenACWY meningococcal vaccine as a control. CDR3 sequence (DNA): TGTGCCAGCAGTTTAAGGACAGGGCATGAAAAACTGTTTTTT. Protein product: CASSLRTGHEKLFF.